The 19 T cell receptor beta chains given below trace back to one sample, sequenced in a study of T cells in Graves' hyperthyroidism and ophthalmopathy. RNA transcripts yielded amplified TCR beta CDR3 regions. In the first-round RT-PCR of the TCR CDR3, the HTBI primer set was used. TCRdb reprocessed the multiplex PCR reads with MiXCR, giving one entry per CDR3 protein. The table lists 450,000 to 650,000 distinct CDR3 sequences, less than 25% of them singletons. The sequencing sample was made of blood. The source is a man between 18 and 29 years old with Graves' hyperthyroidism.

This clonotype was detected a few times. V is TRBV12-3 or TRBV12-4 and J is TRBJ2-5; D unresolved. The CDR3 has 16 amino acids. V was pared by 3 bases and J by 2 bases, with 16 bases between. The CDR3 protein is CASSFGSPSSQETQYF. CDR3 sequence (DNA): TGTGCCAGCAGTTTCGGGTCTCCGTCTAGTCAAGAGACCCAGTACTTC.

This clonotype appeared once. The chain carries TRBV28 and TRBJ2-7, with 7 bases lining up with TRBD1. CDR1 MDHEN and CDR2 SYDVKM come from the germline V gene. Trimming at V came to 6 bases and at J to 6 bases, leaving 8 bases not matched to a gene. CDR3 length: 13 residues. The CDR3 region has the DNA TGTGCCAGCAGAGGTATGAACAGGGGCGAGCAGTACTTC. This sequence encodes CASRGMNRGEQYF.

This clonotype showed up just a few times. V usage is TRBV15 and J usage is TRBJ1-1; D gene ambiguous. The CDR3 sequence is 14 residues long. Germline assignment: CDR1 LNHNV and CDR2 YYDKDF (reference sequence). Trimming left V 3 bases short and J 10 bases short, with 18 bases between. The CDR3, as DNA: TGTGCCACCAGCAGTAGGCAGAACTCTTTGGGAGCTTTCTTT. Its translation: CATSSRQNSLGAFF.

This clonotype was recorded many times. This chain joins TRBV6-6 and TRBJ1-5; D is perhaps TRBD1 (5 bases). Germline-derived CDR1 and CDR2 are MNHNY and SVGAGI (reference sequence). V lost 2 bases and J 1 base, leaving 15 bases between the germline ends. This CDR3 spans 17 amino acids. The CDR3 sequence is CASSYAPGRESNQPQHF. For the CDR3, the DNA is TGTGCCAGCAGTTACGCGCCGGGCAGGGAGAGCAATCAGCCCCAGCATTTT.

This clonotype was detected ten times or more. The V and J genes are TRBV19 and TRBJ1-2; no firm D call. Trimming shortened V by 3 bases and J by 4 bases, and 9 bases separated the two germline ends. The CDR3 totals 13 residues. Germline V CDR1 and CDR2: LNHDA, SQIVND (reference sequence). CDR3 DNA: TGTGCCAGTAGTATGCCGACCTTCTATGGCTACACCTTC. This sequence encodes CASSMPTFYGYTF. Full variable domain (outside the CDR3, taken from reference TRBV19 and TRBJ1-2): DGGITQSPKYLFRKEGQNVTLSCEQNLNHDAMYWYRQDPGQGLRLIYYSQIVNDFQKGDIAEGYSVSREKKESFPLTVTSAQKNPTAFYLCASSMPTFYGYTFGSGTRLTVV.

Ten or more counts support this clonotype. This sequence joins TRBV28 and TRBJ1-2; D perhaps matches TRBD1 (6 bases). CDR1 is MDHEN and CDR2 is SYDVKM in the germline V gene. The CDR3 consists of 12 residues. The germline V and J ends were trimmed by 6 bases and 7 bases, with 12 bases remaining between them. The CDR3 loop reads CASSPGGTGYTF. The CDR3 DNA sequence: TGTGCCAGCAGCCCCGGGGGCACTGGCTACACCTTC.

In this sample, this clonotype turned up a few times. The V and J genes are TRBV13 and TRBJ2-7; possible D gene TRBD1, 6 bases. The CDR3 runs 14 residues. CDR1 PRHDT and CDR2 FYEKMQ come from the germline V gene (reference sequence). V was pared by 5 bases and J by 3 bases, with 14 bases between. In nucleotides, the CDR3 is TGTGCCAGCAGCGCATTGGGGGCTGACTACGAGCAGTACTTC. It encodes CASSALGADYEQYF.

This clonotype was seen at least ten times. The J gene is TRBJ2-4, the V gene TRBV12-3 or TRBV12-4; D is perhaps TRBD1 or TRBD2 (5 bases each). V was trimmed by 5 bases and J by 6 bases, leaving 11 bases between them. The CDR3 consists of 13 residues. CDR3 region: CASSPSGGNIQYF. The CDR3 DNA reads TGTGCCAGCAGTCCTAGTGGGGGAAACATTCAGTACTTC.

This clonotype was detected ten times or more. This chain links TRBV19 with TRBJ2-5; D is ambiguous. Germline CDR1 LNHDA, CDR2 SQIVND (reference sequence). V gave up 5 bases and J gave up 0 bases, with 4 bases separating them. CDR3 length: 12 residues. The CDR3 DNA reads as TGTGCCAGTAGTTCGTACCAAGAGACCCAGTACTTC. Translating gives CASSSYQETQYF.

This clonotype was counted a few times. The rearrangement uses TRBV11-1 and TRBJ1-1; 9 bases map to TRBD1. CDR1 and CDR2 (germline): SGHAT, FQDESV (reference sequence). The ends lost 4 bases at V and 4 bases at J; junction bases unmatched: 10. The CDR3 has 16 residues. CDR3 in amino acids: CASSSENRGQGTEAFF. DNA for the CDR3: TGTGCCAGCAGCTCGGAGAACAGGGGGCAGGGCACTGAAGCTTTCTTT.

This clonotype was detected many times. The CDR3 DNA reads TGTGCCAGCAAACTTGATAGTTCCTACGAGCAGTACTTC. Amino acids: CASKLDSSYEQYF. This chain joins TRBV12-3 or TRBV12-4 and TRBJ2-7; D unresolved. The CDR3 length is 13 residues. Trimming removed 7 bases from V and 1 base from J, with 11 bases in between.

This clonotype was recorded a few times. V and J are TRBV19 and TRBJ2-7, with 8 bases aligning to TRBD2. J was trimmed by 3 bases and V by 1 base; bases with no gene match: 11. CDR1 and CDR2 from the germline V gene are LNHDA and SQIVND (reference sequence). The CDR3 is made up of 17 amino acids. The DNA of the CDR3 is TGTGCCAGTAGTATAGCCCGGGGGGGGGCGAACGTCTACGAGCAGTACTTC. Residues: CASSIARGGANVYEQYF.

This clonotype has a count of ten or more. V is TRBV3-1 and J is TRBJ2-7; weak D call: TRBD2 (6 bases). CDR1 is LGHDT and CDR2 is YNNKEL in the germline V gene (reference sequence). This CDR3 has 13 amino acids. V was clipped by 4 bases and J by 7 bases, with 14 bases between them. The CDR3 loop is CASSRDFAREQYF. Written as DNA, the CDR3 is TGTGCCAGCAGCCGGGACTTCGCCAGGGAGCAGTACTTC.

This clonotype was observed a few times. CDR3 amino acids: CASSPLRGGLVDSPLHF. DNA of the CDR3: TGTGCCAGCAGCCCGCTGCGAGGGGGTTTAGTAGATTCACCCCTCCACTTT. The chain uses TRBV7-8 and TRBJ1-6, with D possibly TRBD1 on 6 matching bases. This CDR3 contains 17 residues. Germline CDR1 SGHVS, CDR2 FQNEAQ. Trimming took 5 bases from V and 8 from J, leaving 22 bases between them.

This clonotype has a count of ten or more. V gene TRBV20-1 combines with J gene TRBJ2-5; D possibly corresponds to TRBD2 (6 bases). The CDR3 has 12 amino acids. Germline V CDR1 and CDR2: DFQATT, SNEGSKA (reference sequence). Trimming shortened V by 3 bases and J by 4 bases, and 9 bases separated the two germline ends. DNA for the CDR3: TGCAGTGCTAGGCTAGCGACAGAGACCCAGTACTTC. Translated, it gives CSARLATETQYF.

This clonotype has at least ten counts. V and J are TRBV12-3 or TRBV12-4 and TRBJ2-5, with TRBD1 identical over 12 bases. There are 15 residues in the CDR3. With 5 bases clipped from V and 5 bases from J, the junction kept 6 bases outside the gene matches. Here the CDR3 reads CASSGGTGGRETQYF. CDR3 bases: TGTGCCAGCAGTGGAGGGACAGGGGGCCGGGAGACCCAGTACTTC.

This clonotype was found many times. The V call is TRBV27, the J call TRBJ1-1, with D unclear. Trimming took 3 bases from V and 0 from J, leaving 11 bases between them. The germline V gene encodes CDR1 MNHEY and CDR2 SMNVEV (reference sequence). This CDR3 is 15 amino acids long. This CDR3 reads CASSFTAGLNTEAFF. CDR3 DNA: TGTGCCAGCAGTTTTACGGCGGGTTTGAACACTGAAGCTTTCTTT.

The rearrangement links TRBV28 to TRBJ1-6, with a tentative D call TRBD1 (5 bases). V dropped 6 bases and J dropped 7 bases, with 19 bases sitting between them. CDR1 and CDR2 (germline): MDHEN, SYDVKM. This CDR3 comprises 16 residues. CDR3 nucleotide sequence: TGTGCCAGCAGGCCTACCTTGGGGGTGCAGAATTCACCCCTCCACTTT. Translating gives CASRPTLGVQNSPLHF.

The V gene is TRBV4-1, the J gene TRBJ2-5; 8 nucleotides match TRBD2. The V gene's germline CDR1 is MGHRA and CDR2 YSYEKL. The CDR3 sequence is 16 residues long. Unmatched junction bases numbered 8, after V lost 3 bases and J lost 2 bases. The CDR3 region is CASSHEPGGPQETQYF. The CDR3 DNA reads as TGCGCCAGCAGCCACGAGCCGGGAGGGCCGCAAGAGACCCAGTACTTC.